This T cell receptor (beta chain) was found in a study of identical twins. Study outcomes and limitations: Beta clonotypes that were abundant in cord blood contained fewer insertions, a pattern absent from memory repertoires.

Unique molecular identifiers were present on the cDNA, which also gained a universal primer site by template switching. TCRdb recomputed calls from the 5' RACE reads with MiXCR, one row per CDR3 protein. Of around 370,000 distinct CDR3 sequences listed, roughly 9% are singletons. As to this clonotype: Its antigen is still unknown.

V shed 5 bases and J shed 5 bases, with 22 bases lying between them. The CDR3 covers 16 residues. The genes are TRBV12-3 or TRBV12-4 and TRBJ2-7; TRBD2 might be the D (5 bases). This TCR was recovered from a woman aged 50 to 60 in good health. The sequencing input was naive T cells sorted from blood. The DNA of the CDR3 is TGTGCCAGCAGTCCCCTAGGTGGCGGGCGTGGCAACGAGCAGTACTTC. Translating it yields CASSPLGGGRGNEQYF.